This T cell receptor (beta chain) was sequenced in a study of T cells in Graves' hyperthyroidism and ophthalmopathy. Whole-study results and caveats: The authors' 13 V-J model separated ophthalmopathy from stable hyperthyroidism. It was a median 6.5 months before onset that the model predicted ophthalmopathy. Blood also showed most of the thyroid clonotypes that were expanded above 0.001.

The CDR3 extends over 13 amino acids. V lost 1 base and J lost 12, with 16 bases in between. The germline CDR1 and CDR2 sequences are ENHRY and SYGVKD. This clonotype was observed a handful of times. Its antigen is unidentified. TCR beta CDR3 region amplification was performed from RNA transcripts. First-round RT-PCR of the TCR CDR3 relied on the HTBI primer set. In TCRdb, the multiplex PCR reads were re-called with MiXCR into one record per CDR3 protein. This repertoire shows 500,000 to 600,000 distinct CDR3 sequences, around 42% found once; its top ten account for approximately 8.4%. V and J are TRBV10-3 and TRBJ2-7, with D perhaps TRBD1 or TRBD2 (5 bases each). The sequenced sample consisted of peripheral blood or thyroid tissue (not recorded which). This clonotype was obtained from a woman younger than 35 with Graves' hyperthyroidism. The DNA for the CDR3 is TGTGCCATCAGTGAGTTTCTGGGACCGCAGTCGTACTTC. It codes for CAISEFLGPQSYF.